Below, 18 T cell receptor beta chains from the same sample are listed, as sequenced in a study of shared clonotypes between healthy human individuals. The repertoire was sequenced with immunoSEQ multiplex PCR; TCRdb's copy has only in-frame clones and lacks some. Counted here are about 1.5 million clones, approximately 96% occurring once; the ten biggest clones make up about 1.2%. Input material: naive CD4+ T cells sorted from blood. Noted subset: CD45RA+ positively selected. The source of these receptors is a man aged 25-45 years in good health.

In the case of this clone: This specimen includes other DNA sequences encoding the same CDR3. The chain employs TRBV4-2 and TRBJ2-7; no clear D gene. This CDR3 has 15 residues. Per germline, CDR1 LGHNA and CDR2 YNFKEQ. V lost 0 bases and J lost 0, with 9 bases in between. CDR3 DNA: TGTGCCAGCAGCCAAGAAGGTAGAGGCTCCTACGAGCAGTACTTC. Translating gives CASSQEGRGSYEQYF.

The DNA for the CDR3 is TGTGCCAGCAGCTCACGGACTAGCCGGAGGAATAACATTCAGTACTTC. Residues: CASSSRTSRRNNIQYF. This chain connects TRBV11-2 to TRBJ2-4; 8 nucleotides align to TRBD2. CDR3 length equals 16 residues. Germline V lookup: CDR1 SGHAT, CDR2 FQNNGV. V was clipped by 4 bases and J by 7 bases; unmatched bases: 12. Complete variable domain (other parts from reference TRBV11-2 and TRBJ2-4): EAGVAQSPRYKIIEKRQSVAFWCNPISGHATLYWYQQILGQGPKLLIQFQNNGVVDDSQLPKDRFSAERLKGVDSTLKIQPAKLEDSAVYLCASSSRTSRRNNIQYFGAGTRLSVL.

CDR3 residues: CASSLYRTSTDTQYF. For the CDR3, the DNA is TGTGCCAGCAGTTTATATAGAACTAGCACAGATACGCAGTATTTT. The gene calls are TRBV27 and TRBJ2-3; D not certain. V shed 1 base and J shed 0 bases, with 8 bases lying between them. Germline lookup yields CDR1 MNHEY and CDR2 SMNVEV (reference sequence). The CDR3 consists of 15 residues.

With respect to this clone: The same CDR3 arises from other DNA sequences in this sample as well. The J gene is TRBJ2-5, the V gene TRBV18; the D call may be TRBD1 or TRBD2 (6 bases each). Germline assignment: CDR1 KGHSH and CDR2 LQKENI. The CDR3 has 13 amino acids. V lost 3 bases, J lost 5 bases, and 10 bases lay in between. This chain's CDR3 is CASSPGGLETQYF. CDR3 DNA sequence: TGTGCCAGCTCACCTGGGGGGCTGGAGACCCAGTACTTC.

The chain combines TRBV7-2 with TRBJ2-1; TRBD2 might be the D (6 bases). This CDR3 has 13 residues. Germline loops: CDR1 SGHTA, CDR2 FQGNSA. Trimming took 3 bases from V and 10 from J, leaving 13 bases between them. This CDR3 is CASSLDYRAEQFF. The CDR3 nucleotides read TGTGCCAGCAGCTTGGACTATCGGGCAGAGCAGTTCTTC.

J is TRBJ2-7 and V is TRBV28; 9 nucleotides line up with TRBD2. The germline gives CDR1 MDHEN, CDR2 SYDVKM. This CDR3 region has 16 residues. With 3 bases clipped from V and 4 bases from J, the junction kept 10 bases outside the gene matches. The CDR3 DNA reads TGTGCCAGCAGTTTCGTGTTCTGGCGGGAGGGGTACGAGCAGTACTTC. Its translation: CASSFVFWREGYEQYF.

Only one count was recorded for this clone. The CDR3 sequence is CASSVTGMGGYTF. The CDR3 DNA reads as TGTGCCAGCAGCGTAACAGGGATGGGGGGCTACACCTTC. The chain joins TRBV9 to TRBJ1-2, with D tentatively TRBD1 (6 bases). Germline values: CDR1 SGDLS, CDR2 YYNGEE. V lost 1 base and J 8 bases, leaving 12 bases between the germline ends. This CDR3 contains 13 residues.

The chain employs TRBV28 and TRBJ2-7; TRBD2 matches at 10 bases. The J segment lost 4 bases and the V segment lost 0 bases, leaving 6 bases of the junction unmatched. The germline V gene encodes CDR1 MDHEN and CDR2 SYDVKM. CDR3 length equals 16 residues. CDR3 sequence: CASSLWVLAGLYEQYF. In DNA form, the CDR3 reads TGTGCCAGCAGTTTATGGGTACTAGCGGGATTGTACGAGCAGTACTTC. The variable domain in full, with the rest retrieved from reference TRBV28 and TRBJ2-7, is DVKVTQSSRYLVKRTGEKVFLECVQDMDHENMFWYRQDPGLGLRLIYFSYDVKMKEKGDIPEGYSVSREKKERFSLILESASTNQTSMYLCASSLWVLAGLYEQYFGPGTRLTVT.

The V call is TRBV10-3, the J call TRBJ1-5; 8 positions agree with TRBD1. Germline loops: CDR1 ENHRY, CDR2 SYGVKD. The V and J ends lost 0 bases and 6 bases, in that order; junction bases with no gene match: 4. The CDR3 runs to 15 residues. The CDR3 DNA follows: TGTGCCATCAGTGAGTCGGGCAGGGGGCCTCAGCCCCAGCATTTT. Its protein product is CAISESGRGPQPQHF.

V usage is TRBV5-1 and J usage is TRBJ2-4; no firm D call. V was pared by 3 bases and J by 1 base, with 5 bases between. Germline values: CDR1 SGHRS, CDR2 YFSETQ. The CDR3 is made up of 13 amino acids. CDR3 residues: CASSSLAKNIQYF. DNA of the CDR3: TGCGCCAGCAGCTCCCTGGCCAAAAACATTCAGTACTTC.

The CDR3 DNA is TGCGCCAGCAGCTGGGCGACACGATCCCAAGAGACCCAGTACTTC. Its translation is CASSWATRSQETQYF. V and J are TRBV5-1 and TRBJ2-5; no definite D call. Looked up from germline, CDR1 is SGHRS and CDR2 is YFSETQ. The CDR3 spans 15 residues. Deletions cut 3 bases from V and 1 base from J, with 13 bases between.

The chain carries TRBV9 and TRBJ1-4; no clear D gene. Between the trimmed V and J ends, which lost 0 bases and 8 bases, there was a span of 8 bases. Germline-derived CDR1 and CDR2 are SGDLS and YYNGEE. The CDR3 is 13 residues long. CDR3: CASSVVPGEKLFF. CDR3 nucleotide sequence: TGTGCCAGCAGCGTAGTGCCTGGAGAAAAACTGTTTTTT.

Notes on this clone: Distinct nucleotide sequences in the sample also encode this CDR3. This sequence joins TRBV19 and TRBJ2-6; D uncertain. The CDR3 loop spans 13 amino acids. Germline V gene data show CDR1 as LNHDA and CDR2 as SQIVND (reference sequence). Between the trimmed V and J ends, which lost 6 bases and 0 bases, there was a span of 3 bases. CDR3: CASRSSGANVLTF. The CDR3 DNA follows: TGTGCCAGTAGAAGCTCTGGGGCCAACGTCCTGACTTTC.

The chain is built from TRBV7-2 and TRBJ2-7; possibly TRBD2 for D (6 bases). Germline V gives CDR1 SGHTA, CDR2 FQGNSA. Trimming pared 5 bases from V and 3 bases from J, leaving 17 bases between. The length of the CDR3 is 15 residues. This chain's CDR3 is CASSRLRQTSYEQYF. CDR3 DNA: TGTGCCAGCAGCCGTTTACGACAGACTAGCTACGAGCAGTACTTC.

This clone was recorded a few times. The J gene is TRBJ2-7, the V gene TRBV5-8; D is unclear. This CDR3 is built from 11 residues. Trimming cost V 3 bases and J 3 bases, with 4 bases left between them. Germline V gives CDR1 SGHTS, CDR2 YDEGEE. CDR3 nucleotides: TGTGCCAGCAGCTCCCTCTACGAGCAGTACTTC. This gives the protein CASSSLYEQYF.

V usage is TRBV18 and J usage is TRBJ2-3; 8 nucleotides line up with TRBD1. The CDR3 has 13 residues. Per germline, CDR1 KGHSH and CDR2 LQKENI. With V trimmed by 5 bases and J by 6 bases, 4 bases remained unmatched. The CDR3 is CASSADRVDTQYF. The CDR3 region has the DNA TGTGCCAGCTCAGCGGACAGGGTGGATACGCAGTATTTT.

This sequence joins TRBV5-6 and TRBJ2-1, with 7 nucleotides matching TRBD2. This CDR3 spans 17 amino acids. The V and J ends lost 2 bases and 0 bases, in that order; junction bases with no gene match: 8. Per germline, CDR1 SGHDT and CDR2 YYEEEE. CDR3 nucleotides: TGTGCCAGCAGCTTTGAATTACTAGCGAACTCCTACAATGAGCAGTTCTTC. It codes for CASSFELLANSYNEQFF.

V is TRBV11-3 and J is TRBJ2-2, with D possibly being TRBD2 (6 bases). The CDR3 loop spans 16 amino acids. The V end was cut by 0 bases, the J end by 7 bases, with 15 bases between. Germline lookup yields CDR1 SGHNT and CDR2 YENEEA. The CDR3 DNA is TGTGCCAGCAGCTTAGATCACGGGCGGGGCGTCGGGGAGCTGTTTTTT. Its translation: CASSLDHGRGVGELFF.